One and the same sample provided the 6 T cell receptor beta chains below, sequenced in a study of blood T cell repertoires in COVID-19. The data were produced by immunoSEQ multiplex PCR, yet TCRdb's version contains in-frame clones alone and is incomplete. Seen here are 200,000 to 250,000 clones, approximately 80% observed once, and the top ten hold 3% to 4%. The sequenced material came from PBMCs or T cells enriched from blood (not recorded which). The receptors derive from a woman aged 60-70 years who had recovered from COVID-19.

The chain has TRBV19 and TRBJ1-5; D unclear. Germline CDR1 and CDR2: LNHDA and SQIVND (reference sequence). The V and J ends lost 6 bases and 4 bases respectively, with 10 bases between them. There are 13 residues in the CDR3. CDR3 sequence reads: CASSREINQPQHF. The DNA of the CDR3 is TGTGCCAGTAGCCGAGAGATAAATCAGCCCCAGCATTTT.

The V gene is TRBV30, the J gene TRBJ1-3; no reliable D call. Trimming stripped 8 bases from V and 0 bases from J, with 11 bases between. Germline values: CDR1 GTSNPN, CDR2 SVGIG (reference sequence). The CDR3 length is 13 residues. The CDR3 here is CAAGRSSGNTIYF. The CDR3 nucleotides are TGTGCCGCCGGGAGAAGCTCTGGAAACACCATATATTTT. Filled out from reference TRBV30 and TRBJ1-3, the complete variable domain reads SQTIHQWPATLVQPVGSPLSLECTVEGTSNPNLYWYRQAAGRGLQLLFYSVGIGQISSEVPQNLSASRPQDRQFILSSKKLLLSDSGFYLCAAGRSSGNTIYFGEGSWLTVV.

The chain has TRBV5-4 and TRBJ2-1, with 10 bases matching TRBD2. Trimming at V came to 2 bases and at J to 8 bases, leaving 7 bases not matched to a gene. Germline CDR1 is SGHNT and CDR2 is YYREEE (reference sequence). The CDR3 runs 15 residues. The CDR3 is CASSLTGTSDDEQFF. CDR3 DNA: TGTGCCAGCAGCTTAACCGGGACTAGCGACGATGAGCAGTTCTTC.

The V and J genes are TRBV19 and TRBJ1-5; 10 positions match TRBD1. Per germline, CDR1 LNHDA and CDR2 SQIVND (reference sequence). This CDR3 spans 18 amino acids. V dropped 7 bases and J dropped 3; count of bases not matched to a gene: 15. CDR3 protein: CASTLPGQGSDFNQPQHF. The CDR3 nucleotides read TGTGCCAGTACCCTTCCGGGACAGGGGTCCGATTTCAATCAGCCCCAGCATTTT.

This clone was observed a handful of times. The V call is TRBV2, the J call TRBJ2-2; 10 positions match TRBD2. Germline assignment: CDR1 SNHLY and CDR2 FYNNEI. The CDR3 is 17 amino acids. J lost 7 bases, V lost 4 bases, and 12 bases had no gene match. The CDR3 DNA follows: TGTGCCAGCAGTGCATCTAGCGGGAGTTCCGAAGGCGGGGAGCTGTTTTTT. Its translation is CASSASSGSSEGGELFF. Combining the CDR3 with reference TRBV2 and TRBJ2-2 gives the whole variable domain EPEVTQTPSHQVTQMGQEVILRCVPISNHLYFYWYRQILGQKVEFLVSFYNNEISEKSEIFDDQFSVERPDGSNFTLKIRSTKLEDSAMYFCASSASSGSSEGGELFFGEGSRLTVL.

CDR3 coding DNA: TGTGCCAGCTCACCACCTGGACTGAACACCGGGGAGCTGTTTTTT. Translation: CASSPPGLNTGELFF. The V and J genes are TRBV18 and TRBJ2-2, with TRBD2 as a possible D gene (5 bases). V was trimmed by 0 bases and J by 1 base, leaving 6 bases between them. Germline assignment: CDR1 KGHSH and CDR2 LQKENI. This CDR3 has 15 amino acids. Based on the CDR3 plus reference TRBV18 and TRBJ2-2, the full variable domain is NAGVMQNPRHLVRRRGQEARLRCSPMKGHSHVYWYRQLPEEGLKFMVYLQKENIIDESGMPKERFSAEFPKEGPSILRIQQVVRGDSAAYFCASSPPGLNTGELFFGEGSRLTVL.